Below, one T cell receptor beta chain is given with its context. What it binds is unknown. While the first cohort had 500 to 700 subjects, the donors belonged to the separate validation cohort of about 110 subjects. The protocol was immunoSEQ multiplex PCR, while the TCRdb copy is restricted to in-frame clones and leaves out a portion. The sample includes 150,000 to 160,000 clones, around 83% of them seen just once. The data are from a study of cytomegalovirus exposure and HLA in healthy donors. The V gene end was trimmed by 4 bases and the J gene end by 4 bases; junction bases not matched to a gene: 4. Germline assignment: CDR1 SGHRS and CDR2 YFSETQ. There are 13 residues in the CDR3. Study-level findings and limits: First-cohort TCR clusters were later found to tend to co-occur in the 120 validation repertoires. The classifier, whose performance was assessed in both the original and validation cohorts, reportedly diagnosed cytomegalovirus status with high specificity and sensitivity. Investigators reported 150 to 200 TCR beta chains as tied to cytomegalovirus.

The chain combines TRBV5-1 with TRBJ1-1; 7 bases fit TRBD1. The sequenced sample consisted of PBMCs. The sequence derives from a human donor in good health. The CDR3 DNA reads as TGCGCCAGCAGCGTCCGGGACAGCACTGAAGCTTTCTTT. Protein: CASSVRDSTEAFF.